Following are 20 T cell receptor beta chains from one sample sequenced in a study of OX40 agonist ivuxolimab in advanced cancers. Repertoires were generated with immunoSEQ multiplex PCR, while TCRdb's copy carries only in-frame clones and drops some. The table includes tens of thousands of clones, approximately 85% detected once. The sequences come from CD4+ or CD8+ T cells sorted from blood, collected in a trial of the OX40 agonist ivuxolimab. Every receptor here comes from an adult with an advanced solid tumor such as melanoma, head and neck, liver or kidney cancer.

The V gene is TRBV21-1, the J gene TRBJ1-4; the DNA was not used to check the table's D call, TRBD1. TRBV21-1 is recorded as a pseudogene. This CDR3 is built from 13 residues. For the CDR3, the DNA is TGTGCCAGAGACAGGGCAACTAATGAAAAACTGTTTTTT. Its protein is CARDRATNEKLFF.

This clone has a single count. The V gene is TRBV7-9, the J gene TRBJ2-5; perhaps TRBD2 as D (6 bases). Germline values: CDR1 SEHNR, CDR2 FQNEAQ (reference sequence). Trimming cost V 3 bases and J 1 base, with 12 bases left between them. The CDR3 totals 15 residues. CDR3 nucleotides: TGTGCCAGCAGCTTTTCGGGGAGGTTCCAAGAGACCCAGTACTTC. Protein product: CASSFSGRFQETQYF.

The genes are TRBV10-1 and TRBJ2-5; 7 nucleotides match TRBD1. J gave up 1 base and V 3 bases, and 5 bases lay outside the gene matches. This CDR3 has 15 amino acids. CDR1 and CDR2 (germline): WNHNN, SYGVQD (reference sequence). The CDR3 protein is CASSDTGTVQETQYF. CDR3 nucleotides: TGCGCCAGCAGTGACACCGGGACAGTCCAAGAGACCCAGTACTTC.

The chain combines TRBV11-1 with TRBJ2-1, with 14 nucleotides matching TRBD2. The CDR3 runs 16 residues. V was clipped by 4 bases and J by 7 bases; unmatched bases: 6. Looked up from germline, CDR1 is SGHAT and CDR2 is FQDESV (reference sequence). The CDR3 region has the DNA TGTGCCAGCAGCTCCTCCGGGACTAGCGGGAGAAATGAGCAGTTCTTC. Translation gives CASSSSGTSGRNEQFF.

The chain uses TRBV2 and TRBJ1-3; TRBD1 might be the D (6 bases). Germline V gives CDR1 SNHLY, CDR2 FYNNEI. This CDR3 has 15 residues. Trimming shortened V by 5 bases and J by 4 bases, and 15 bases separated the two germline ends. The CDR3 coding sequence is TGTGCCAGCAGTTGGATTCGGGGGACAGGAAACACCATATATTTT. It codes for CASSWIRGTGNTIYF. Together with reference TRBV2 and TRBJ1-3, the CDR3 gives the full variable domain: EPEVTQTPSHQVTQMGQEVILRCVPISNHLYFYWYRQILGQKVEFLVSFYNNEISEKSEIFDDQFSVERPDGSNFTLKIRSTKLEDSAMYFCASSWIRGTGNTIYFGEGSWLTVV.

The rearrangement links TRBV18 to TRBJ1-5; no firm D call. V was pared by 6 bases and J by 5 bases, with 11 bases between. The length of the CDR3 is 13 residues. Germline assignment: CDR1 KGHSH and CDR2 LQKENI. The CDR3 is CASSLQRDQPQHF. CDR3 nucleotides: TGTGCCAGCTCCCTCCAGAGAGATCAGCCCCAGCATTTT.

The chain links TRBV28 to TRBJ1-2; weak D call: TRBD1 (5 bases). Trimming removed 7 bases from V and 4 bases from J, with 19 bases in between. This CDR3 contains 15 residues. Germline CDR1 and CDR2: MDHEN and SYDVKM. CDR3 in DNA: TGTGCCAGCAATTCTCCGACAGCCTCCGTCTATGGCTACACCTTC. This translates into CASNSPTASVYGYTF.

The sample holds one count of this clone. V usage is TRBV5-1 and J usage is TRBJ2-5; TRBD1 aligns across 7 bases. Trimming took 4 bases from V and 3 from J; bases not matched to a gene: 3. The CDR3 has 13 amino acids. CDR1 and CDR2 (germline): SGHRS, YFSETQ. The CDR3 coding sequence is TGCGCCAGCAGCCTTACAGGGGAAGAGACCCAGTACTTC. Residues: CASSLTGEETQYF.

This chain uses TRBV4-2 with TRBJ2-2; 7 positions agree with TRBD2. The V gene end was trimmed by 4 bases and the J gene end by 7 bases; junction bases not matched to a gene: 9. The germline V gene has CDR1 LGHNA and CDR2 YNFKEQ. The CDR3 consists of 15 residues. In DNA, the CDR3 is TGTGCCAGCAGCCCCAGGTTAGCGGGTGGCGGGGAGCTGTTTTTT. It yields the protein CASSPRLAGGGELFF.

This chain joins TRBV6-5 and TRBJ2-1, with TRBD2 identical over 7 bases. Per the germline V gene, CDR1 is MNHEY and CDR2 is SVGAGI. This CDR3 has 16 residues. V was clipped by 2 bases and J by 3 bases; unmatched bases: 7. CDR3 DNA: TGTGCCAGCAGTTACGGCGGGGGAAACGTCTACAATGAGCAGTTCTTC. It codes for CASSYGGGNVYNEQFF.

The chain uses TRBV13 and TRBJ2-5; a possible D gene is TRBD1 (5 bases). Deletions cut 5 bases from V and 5 bases from J, with 21 bases between. Germline assignment: CDR1 PRHDT and CDR2 FYEKMQ (reference sequence). The CDR3 has 16 residues. The DNA for the CDR3 is TGTGCCAGCAGCATGAGTAGGGGCCCTCCTGGGGAGACCCAGTACTTC. It encodes CASSMSRGPPGETQYF.

The chain recombines TRBV7-9 with TRBJ2-7, with 9 bases lining up with TRBD1. Germline V gene lookup returns CDR1 SEHNR and CDR2 FQNEAQ (reference sequence). J gave up 3 bases and V 5 bases, and 5 bases lay outside the gene matches. The CDR3 extends over 14 amino acids. The CDR3 bases are TGTGCCAGCAGCCAATGGGGACAGGGCTACGAGCAGTACTTC. It specifies CASSQWGQGYEQYF.

This chain links TRBV18 with TRBJ2-3, with D possibly TRBD1 on 6 matching bases. The germline gives CDR1 KGHSH, CDR2 LQKENI. Trimming left V 5 bases short and J 8 bases short, with 23 bases between. CDR3 size: 16 residues. The CDR3 protein is CASSTNSGQGGSTQYF. DNA of the CDR3: TGTGCCAGCTCAACTAACTCGGGACAAGGGGGTAGTACGCAGTATTTT.

This chain links TRBV6-5 with TRBJ1-3; 7 bases align to TRBD1. The germline CDR1 and CDR2 sequences are MNHEY and SVGAGI. CDR3 length equals 15 residues. V lost 0 bases and J lost 4; bases outside the gene matches: 3. DNA for the CDR3: TGTGCCAGCAGTTACTCAGGGGGCCGCGGAAACACCATATATTTT. Translated: CASSYSGGRGNTIYF.

The V gene is TRBV5-1, the J gene TRBJ1-3; D call uncertain. CDR3 length: 14 amino acids. Germline CDR1 reads SGHRS; CDR2 reads YFSETQ. V dropped 0 bases and J dropped 0 bases, with 4 bases sitting between them. CDR3 bases: TGCGCCAGCAGCTTGGAACTCTCTGGAAACACCATATATTTT. It translates to CASSLELSGNTIYF.

The chain uses TRBV6-4 and TRBJ2-1, with D possibly TRBD1 on 7 matching bases. CDR3 length: 16 amino acids. Germline V gene sequence: CDR1 MRHNA, CDR2 SNTAGT. V was cut by 5 bases and J by 4 bases, with 18 bases left in between. The CDR3 bases are TGTGCCAGCAGTTCCTCGAAGACAGGGACTTACAATGAGCAGTTCTTC. The encoded protein is CASSSSKTGTYNEQFF.

This sequence joins TRBV4-1 and TRBJ2-1; 11 nucleotides agree with TRBD2. The CDR3 length is 17 residues. Per germline, CDR1 MGHRA and CDR2 YSYEKL. J was trimmed by 3 bases and V by 1 base; bases with no gene match: 5. The CDR3 protein is CASSQAAGLADYNEQFF. The DNA for the CDR3 is TGCGCCAGCAGCCAAGCCGCGGGACTAGCGGACTACAATGAGCAGTTCTTC.

The chain employs TRBV6-6 and TRBJ2-7, with TRBD1 matching 7 bases. Germline V gives CDR1 MNHNY, CDR2 SVGAGI (reference sequence). V lost 6 bases to trimming and J lost 2 bases; unmatched junction nucleotides: 7. CDR3 size: 14 residues. CDR3: CASRHRGNPYEQYF. The CDR3 DNA reads as TGTGCCAGCAGACACAGGGGTAATCCCTACGAGCAGTACTTC.

V and J are TRBV2 and TRBJ2-3, with D possibly matching TRBD2 (5 bases). The CDR3 sequence is 14 residues long. V lost 4 bases and J 4 bases, leaving 12 bases between the germline ends. Germline assignment: CDR1 SNHLY and CDR2 FYNNEI. The CDR3 loop is CASSALRDADTQYF. As DNA, the CDR3 is TGTGCCAGCAGTGCCCTGAGGGATGCAGATACGCAGTATTTT.

This clone appeared a few times. The rearrangement links TRBV19 to TRBJ1-3; D call uncertain. The CDR3 has 11 amino acids. V lost 9 bases and J lost 7, with 10 bases in between. The germline V gene has CDR1 LNHDA and CDR2 SQIVND (reference sequence). CDR3 coding DNA: TGTGCCAGCGGTTCCTGGAACACCATATATTTT. Its protein is CASGSWNTIYF.